The 12 T cell receptor beta chains below all came from one sample that was sequenced in a study of blood T cell repertoires in COVID-19. Sequencing was performed with immunoSEQ multiplex PCR; in TCRdb, only in-frame clones are kept and a portion is missing. The table has approximately 160,000 clones, 70% to 90% seen once. The sample was peripheral blood. Source of these receptors: a man aged 55-75 years with COVID-19, enrolled during active disease.

For this clone: This sample also contains other DNA sequences that code for the same CDR3. DNA of the CDR3: TGTGCTAGCTCCCTAGCGGGGGGCCAAGAGACCCAGTACTTC. Translating gives CASSLAGGQETQYF. The chain recombines TRBV7-7 with TRBJ2-5; 11 bases are a match to TRBD2. Germline assignment: CDR1 SSHAT and CDR2 FNYEAQ (reference sequence). The CDR3 covers 14 residues. Together with reference TRBV7-7 and TRBJ2-5, the CDR3 gives the full variable domain: GAGVSQSPRYKVTKRGQDVTLRCDPISSHATLYWYQQALGQGPEFLTYFNYEAQPDKSGLPSDRFSAERPEGSISTLTIQRTEQRDSAMYRCASSLAGGQETQYFGPGTRLLVL.

V gene TRBV28 combines with J gene TRBJ1-6, with TRBD1 as a possible D gene (5 bases). Germline CDR1 and CDR2: MDHEN and SYDVKM. The V and J ends lost 7 bases and 10 bases respectively, with 20 bases between them. CDR3 size: 15 residues. CDR3 loop: CASTPTGRVGSPLHF. The CDR3 DNA reads TGTGCCAGCACCCCTACTGGCAGGGTGGGCTCACCCCTCCACTTT.

This clone was observed a few times. The chain combines TRBV4-1 with TRBJ1-4; 8 bases match TRBD1. This CDR3 is 16 amino acids long. CDR1 and CDR2 from the germline V gene are MGHRA and YSYEKL. J was trimmed by 7 bases and V by 10 bases; bases with no gene match: 17. Here the CDR3 reads CATGPGQGVRFEKLFF. In nucleotides, the CDR3 is TGCGCCACCGGGCCAGGACAGGGAGTACGGTTTGAAAAACTGTTTTTT.

The chain couples TRBV19 to TRBJ1-1; the D gene is possibly TRBD1 (6 bases). The germline V and J ends were trimmed by 7 bases and 12 bases, with 27 bases remaining between them. The CDR3 runs to 15 residues. The germline gives CDR1 LNHDA, CDR2 SQIVND (reference sequence). The CDR3 protein is CASNSYQGPDSSSFF. CDR3 in DNA: TGTGCCAGTAATAGTTACCAGGGCCCGGACAGTTCTTCTTTCTTT. Based on the CDR3 plus reference TRBV19 and TRBJ1-1, the full variable domain is DGGITQSPKYLFRKEGQNVTLSCEQNLNHDAMYWYRQDPGQGLRLIYYSQIVNDFQKGDIAEGYSVSREKKESFPLTVTSAQKNPTAFYLCASNSYQGPDSSSFFGQGTRLTVV.

The chain combines TRBV7-2 with TRBJ2-4, with 10 bases identical to TRBD1. The CDR3 is made up of 15 amino acids. CDR1 is SGHTA and CDR2 is FQGNSA in the germline V gene. The ends lost 5 bases at V and 1 base at J; junction bases unmatched: 2. The DNA of the CDR3 is TGTGCCAGCAGCCCGGACAGGGGGGCCAAAAACATTCAGTACTTC. Amino acid sequence: CASSPDRGAKNIQYF.

CDR3 region: CASSWGLAEETQYF. The CDR3 coding sequence is TGTGCCAGCAGCTGGGGACTAGCGGAAGAGACCCAGTACTTC. The chain uses TRBV7-2 and TRBJ2-5, with 11 bases identical to TRBD2. Germline V gives CDR1 SGHTA, CDR2 FQGNSA. The CDR3 spans 14 residues. Losses at the gene ends were 4 bases for V and 3 bases for J; bases not matched to a gene: 1.

The gene calls are TRBV18 and TRBJ1-1, with D tentatively TRBD1 (6 bases). V shed 6 bases and J shed 1 base, with 15 bases lying between them. Per germline, CDR1 KGHSH and CDR2 LQKENI. The CDR3 is 15 amino acids. The CDR3, as DNA: TGTGCCAGCTCGTCCATCGGCAGGGGGAACACTGAAGCTTTCTTT. Translating gives CASSSIGRGNTEAFF.

The genes are TRBV7-2 and TRBJ1-2; D gene ambiguous. Germline values: CDR1 SGHTA, CDR2 FQGNSA. This CDR3 is 14 amino acids long. Trimming took 3 bases from V and 4 from J, leaving 12 bases between them. The CDR3 bases are TGTGCCAGCAGCTTGATGGCCCTAGGCTATGGCTACACCTTC. This codes for CASSLMALGYGYTF.

V and J are TRBV28 and TRBJ2-1, with a tentative D call TRBD1 (6 bases). Trimming took 9 bases from V and 0 from J, leaving 21 bases between them. Germline lookup yields CDR1 MDHEN and CDR2 SYDVKM. The CDR3 contains 17 residues. The CDR3 loop reads CASKTGFPLSSYNEQFF. The CDR3, as DNA: TGTGCCAGTAAAACAGGGTTTCCCCTTAGCTCCTACAATGAGCAGTTCTTC. The full variable domain, with the rest looked up from reference TRBV28 and TRBJ2-1, is DVKVTQSSRYLVKRTGEKVFLECVQDMDHENMFWYRQDPGLGLRLIYFSYDVKMKEKGDIPEGYSVSREKKERFSLILESASTNQTSMYLCASKTGFPLSSYNEQFFGPGTRLTVL.

The rearrangement uses TRBV2 and TRBJ1-2; D unresolved. V was clipped by 8 bases and J by 6 bases, with 16 bases between them. The CDR3 consists of 13 residues. CDR1 and CDR2 from the germline V gene are SNHLY and FYNNEI. The DNA for the CDR3 is TGTGCCAGCCTGTATGGCATATCCAATGGCTACACCTTC. Protein: CASLYGISNGYTF. The complete variable domain, with remaining parts taken from reference TRBV2 and TRBJ1-2, reads EPEVTQTPSHQVTQMGQEVILRCVPISNHLYFYWYRQILGQKVEFLVSFYNNEISEKSEIFDDQFSVERPDGSNFTLKIRSTKLEDSAMYFCASLYGISNGYTFGSGTRLTVV.

This clone occurred once. The genes are TRBV6-4 and TRBJ1-1; D gene ambiguous. V gave up 4 bases and J gave up 0 bases, with 6 bases separating them. CDR3 length: 13 amino acids. Germline CDR1 reads MRHNA; CDR2 reads SNTAGT. The CDR3 spells CASSGEMNTEAFF. The CDR3 bases are TGTGCCAGCAGTGGGGAGATGAACACTGAAGCTTTCTTT.

The V gene is TRBV28, the J gene TRBJ1-1; 8 nucleotides align to TRBD1. CDR1 is MDHEN and CDR2 is SYDVKM in the germline V gene. After removal of 6 bases from V and 0 bases from J, the junction contained 12 bases not matched to a gene. This CDR3 is built from 17 residues. The CDR3 DNA reads TGTGCCAGCAGCGCATCAGGGGGCGCGGGATTGAACACTGAAGCTTTCTTT. Translation: CASSASGGAGLNTEAFF. Full variable domain (remainder filled in from reference TRBV28 and TRBJ1-1): DVKVTQSSRYLVKRTGEKVFLECVQDMDHENMFWYRQDPGLGLRLIYFSYDVKMKEKGDIPEGYSVSREKKERFSLILESASTNQTSMYLCASSASGGAGLNTEAFFGQGTRLTVV.